The entry that follows covers one T cell receptor beta chain sequence. No cognate antigen has been identified for it. Nothing much larger sits one base from this clone, and base qualities are not available. The library came from 5' RACE. Reads for this sample came from an Illumina HiSeq 2500. A second about 6 to 11 cycle PCR used a sample-barcoded 5' primer and a J-beta primer mix. Each TCR beta cDNA molecule received a unique molecular identifier from a template-switch 5' adaptor carrying 12 random nucleotides. Each sample yielded at least 2.5 million CDR3-containing paired-end reads. The Mint cDNA synthesis kit, primed by a TRBC-specific oligonucleotide, was used to synthesize first-strand cDNA from all RNA. Following uracil-DNA glycosylase treatment, all cDNA underwent a first 18-cycle PCR with the universal primers M1SS and BC2_uni_R. The original pipeline was this. Normalization of each sample was performed by random selection of 1 million high-quality reads, each carrying a distinct molecular identifier. Reads with shared molecular identifiers were discarded instead of being binned into consensus sequences. MiTCR, set to a Q25 quality threshold and the strictest error-elimination algorithm, was used for CDR3 identification, clonotype clustering and error correction. Lower-bound total TCR beta diversity was estimated with a nonparametric unseen species model using Euler transformation. The public reads were quality trimmed at Q25 with fastp and then assembled into clones with MiXCR by TCRdb, keeping productive beta chains. Rows merge per CDR3 protein into single entries with the most common DNA and genes. TCRdb's processing, not the authors' own work, is the source of the V and J calls. The sample data list 550,000 to 600,000 distinct CDR3 sequences, and approximately 25% of these were observed just once. 18% of the sample is held by the ten biggest clonotypes.

These data come from a study of blood T cells in healthy people across ages (dated by TCRdb to the mid-2010s). About the investigation overall: In model experiments, template switching captured about one uniquely barcoded TCR beta cDNA molecule for every two T cells. Donors of different ages were randomly distributed across sequencing lanes to avoid experimental bias. Using deep sequencing normalized with unique cDNA molecular identifiers, the study measured how TCR beta repertoire diversity changes with age. For two donors (one aged 18 to 30 and one aged 80 or older), the study analyzed two additional independent replicas of 1 million unique cDNA reads from the same blood draw. Donors were grouped into four age groups: young (average approximately 16 years), middle-aged (under 40), aged (approximately 58) and long-lived (less than 85). Broad study findings and their caveats: Because profiling used bulk unsorted PBMCs, naive and antigen-experienced compartments could not be compared conclusively. Total diversity estimates from one million sequenced T cells were considered lower bounds and underestimates. There was a strong correlation between observed TCR beta diversity and the percentage of naive T cells measured by flow cytometry. Because donor CMV infection status was unknown, age-related changes in expanded clonotypes were potentially confounded. As age increased, observed TCR beta diversity per million T cells dropped in a roughly linear way, and a significant reduction was already evident by age about 36. The long-lived group showed more naive CD4+ T cells, fewer expanded clones and increased TCR diversity than the aged group, suggesting age selection.

Inclusive of the bounding cysteine and phenylalanine, the CDR3 is 13 residues long. This entry keeps only the CDR3 DNA: 39 bases, framed from base 1. The germline V gene encodes CDR1 SEHNR and CDR2 FQNEAQ (reference sequence). The junction carries 11 bases between V and J, which are trimmed by 5 bases and 4 bases respectively. Donors were 39 systemically healthy Caucasian individuals from Russia aged about 6 to 100 years. Ten milliliters of peripheral blood were drawn from each donor into EDTA-treated Vacutainer tubes. Ficoll-Paque density-gradient centrifugation was used to isolate PBMCs, with at least 7 million per sample. Trizol reagent was used to extract total RNA from PBMCs, with at least 5.5 micrograms per sample. For every donor, an aliquot of PBMCs went through flow cytometry to measure the percentages of naive CD45RAhigh/CD27high T cells.

Sequencing was performed on blood. The sequence was obtained from an older woman in good health. The receptor chain draws on TRBV7-9 and TRBJ1-1; the D gene cannot be named for sure. The CDR3 here reads CASSIEGGTEAFF. The bases are TGTGCCAGCAGCATAGAGGGAGGCACTGAAGCTTTCTTT.